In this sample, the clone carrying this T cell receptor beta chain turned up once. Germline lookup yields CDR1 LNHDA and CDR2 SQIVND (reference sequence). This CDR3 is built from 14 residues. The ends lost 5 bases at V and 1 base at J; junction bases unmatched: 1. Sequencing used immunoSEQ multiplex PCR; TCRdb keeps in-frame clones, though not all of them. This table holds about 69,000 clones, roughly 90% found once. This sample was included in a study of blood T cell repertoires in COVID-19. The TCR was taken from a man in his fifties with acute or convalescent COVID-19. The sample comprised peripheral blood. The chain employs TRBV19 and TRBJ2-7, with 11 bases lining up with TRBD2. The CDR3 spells CASSLAGGSYEQYF. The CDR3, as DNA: TGTGCCAGTAGTTTAGCGGGAGGGTCCTACGAGCAGTACTTC.